Reported below is one T cell receptor (beta chain). The data were taken from a study of blood T cell repertoires in COVID-19. Germline assignment: CDR1 SNHLY and CDR2 FYNNEI. There are 18 residues in the CDR3. The ends lost 3 bases at V and 0 bases at J; junction bases unmatched: 13. Original processing notes: Nucleated cell counts were estimated from reference gene primer amplification. The data were produced by immunoSEQ multiplex PCR, yet TCRdb's version contains in-frame clones alone and is incomplete. V, J and clone size derive from that table, while D and trimming were established from the DNA sequence. The sample gives about 250,000 clones, 80% to 90% of which show up once; about a sixth is in the top ten.

The receptor's source is a man aged 18 to 30 who had recovered from COVID-19. The genes are TRBV2 and TRBJ1-2, with 7 positions matching TRBD1. The sequenced sample was PBMCs or T cells enriched from blood (not recorded which). DNA for the CDR3: TGTGCCAGCAGTGAGCCGCAGGGGGAACTCCGAGCTAACTATGGCTACACCTTC. Translation gives CASSEPQGELRANYGYTF. Looking up the rest from reference TRBV2 and TRBJ1-2 gives the full variable domain: EPEVTQTPSHQVTQMGQEVILRCVPISNHLYFYWYRQILGQKVEFLVSFYNNEISEKSEIFDDQFSVERPDGSNFTLKIRSTKLEDSAMYFCASSEPQGELRANYGYTFGSGTRLTVV.